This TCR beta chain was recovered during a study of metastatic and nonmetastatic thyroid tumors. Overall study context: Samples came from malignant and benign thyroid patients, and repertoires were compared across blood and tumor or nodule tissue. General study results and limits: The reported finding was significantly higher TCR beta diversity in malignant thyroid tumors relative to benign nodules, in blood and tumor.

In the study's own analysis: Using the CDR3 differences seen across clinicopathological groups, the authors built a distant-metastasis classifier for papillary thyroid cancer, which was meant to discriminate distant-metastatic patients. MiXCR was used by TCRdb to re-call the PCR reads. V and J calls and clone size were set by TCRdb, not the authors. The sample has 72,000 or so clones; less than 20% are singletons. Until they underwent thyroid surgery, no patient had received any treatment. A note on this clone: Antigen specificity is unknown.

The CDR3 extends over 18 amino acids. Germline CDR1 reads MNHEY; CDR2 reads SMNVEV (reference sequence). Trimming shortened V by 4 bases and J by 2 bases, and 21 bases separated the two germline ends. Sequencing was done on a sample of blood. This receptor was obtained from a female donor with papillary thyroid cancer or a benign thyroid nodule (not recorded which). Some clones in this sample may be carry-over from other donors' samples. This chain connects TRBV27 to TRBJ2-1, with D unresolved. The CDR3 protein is CASSSPRRTDIPYNEQFF. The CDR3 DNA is TGTGCCAGCAGTTCCCCCAGGAGAACAGATATTCCCTACAATGAGCAGTTCTTC.